The TCR beta chain described here comes from a study of molecular identifiers for immune sequencing clone quantification. Whole-study findings and limits: For highly expanded clones, sizes could be underestimated when identical TCR molecules share a barcode. Among effectors, clones above 20 RNA copies held over 97% of molecules; among naive cells, under 1%.

TCRdb itself ran the PCR reads through MiXCR, one entry per CDR3 protein. The repertoire holds about 63,000 distinct CDR3 sequences, with approximately 18% as singletons. Germline CDR1 and CDR2: LNHDA and SQIVND (reference sequence). V was clipped by 7 bases and J by 6 bases; unmatched bases: 6. The CDR3 spans 14 residues. In regard to this clonotype: Its target is unknown.

As CD8+CD4-CCR7+CD45RA+ cells, naive CD8 T cells were sorted. The sequencing sample was made of naive CD8+ T cells from blood, with Jurkat cell RNA spiked in. Subset given: FACS-sorted CD8+CD4-CCR7+CD45RA+ naive T cells. The clonotype originates from a human donor in good health. Some libraries in this study had Jurkat cell RNA spiked in. This chain uses TRBV19 with TRBJ2-1, with TRBD2 identical over 10 bases. The CDR3 region has the DNA TGTGCCAGTAACGAGCGGGAGGGGGTCAATGAGCAGTTCTTC. It translates to CASNEREGVNEQFF.